The T cell receptor (beta chain) described here comes from a study of cytomegalovirus exposure and HLA in healthy donors. Study-level findings and limits: Highly shared sequence variants in one cluster were likely a sequencing artifact. Follow-up analysis later connected one missense variant in DCLRE1C with trimming of TCR beta V- and J-genes.

This CDR3 has 15 amino acids. V lost 5 bases, J lost 1 base, and 6 bases stayed unmatched. Germline CDR1 is LGHNA and CDR2 is YSLEER. With regard to this clone: Its matching antigen is unknown.

PCR employed 60 Vbeta and 13 Jbeta primers. Measured with immunoSEQ multiplex PCR; TCRdb has only the in-frame clones, and not every one. Among 90,000 to 100,000 clones listed, about three quarters were seen once. This TCR derives from a man aged 55 to 70 in good health and CMV-seropositive. The chain links TRBV4-3 to TRBJ2-3, with TRBD1 matching 7 bases. The sequencing input was PBMCs. The CDR3 nucleotides read TGCGCCAGCAGCAACAGGGGTTCGGGCACAGATACGCAGTATTTT. Encoded protein: CASSNRGSGTDTQYF.